The clone carrying this T cell receptor beta chain was observed at least ten times. The antigen is unknown. CDR1 and CDR2 from the germline V gene are MNHEY and SMNVEV (reference sequence). This CDR3 contains 14 residues. Between the trimmed V and J ends, which lost 3 bases and 1 base, there was a span of 6 bases. Everyone who donated was a healthy Caucasian. These data are taken from a study of identical twins. Study findings and constraints: Part of the zero-insertion signal could reflect confounding by invariant MAIT and iNKT cells.

cDNA molecules carried unique molecular identifiers, and template switching added a universal primer site. TCRdb used MiXCR to reprocess the 5' RACE reads, holding one entry per CDR3 protein. The sample has under 450,000 distinct CDR3 sequences; roughly 20% are singletons. Material for sequencing was naive T cells sorted from blood. This TCR was recovered from a man between 45 and 60 years old in good health. The chain recombines TRBV27 with TRBJ2-2; unclear D gene. The chain's CDR3 is CASSFAGNTGELFF. In DNA, the CDR3 is TGTGCCAGCAGTTTTGCAGGGAACACCGGGGAGCTGTTTTTT.